This T cell receptor (beta chain) was captured in a study of blood T cell repertoires in COVID-19. At the level of the study: From the United States, Italy and Spain came samples of acute and convalescent COVID-19.

The CDR3 totals 16 residues. Looked up from germline, CDR1 is SGHDT and CDR2 is YYEEEE. V was pared by 2 bases and J by 0 bases, with 1 base of the junction left unmatched. Original data processing: Amplification of reference gene primers was used by the study to estimate nucleated cell counts. Here immunoSEQ multiplex PCR was the method, and the copy in TCRdb shows in-frame clones only, minus some. V and J calls and clone size follow that table, whereas D and trimming were derived from the DNA. The sample holds 15,000 to 20,000 clones, 89% seen once. This TCR was recovered from a man aged 60 to 69 with active COVID-19. Sequenced: peripheral blood. V and J are TRBV5-6 and TRBJ2-1; 11 nucleotides agree with TRBD2. The CDR3 spells CASSFGLAGSYNEQFF. In DNA form, the CDR3 reads TGTGCCAGCAGCTTTGGACTAGCGGGCTCCTACAATGAGCAGTTCTTC. The full variable domain, its missing parts supplied by reference TRBV5-6 and TRBJ2-1, is DAGVTQSPTHLIKTRGQQVTLRCSPKSGHDTVSWYQQALGQGPQFIFQYYEEEERQRGNFPDRFSGHQFPNYSSELNVNALLLGDSALYLCASSFGLAGSYNEQFFGPGTRLTVL.